This entry lists 2 T cell receptor beta chains sequenced from one sample in a study of blood T cells in healthy people across ages. Sample-barcoded 5' priming and a J-beta primer mix drove a second PCR of roughly 6 to 12 cycles. TCRdb fed the 5' RACE reads into MiXCR, producing one record per CDR3 protein. In the table there are around 1.5 million distinct CDR3 sequences, 42% of which are singletons. Sequencing used blood. The receptor source for this set is a woman younger than 35 in good health.

This clonotype has a single count. The chain joins TRBV20-1 to TRBJ2-1; the D is unclear. V lost 0 bases and J lost 12, with 12 bases in between. The CDR3 consists of 12 residues. Germline values: CDR1 DFQATT, CDR2 SNEGSKA (reference sequence). CDR3 DNA sequence: TGCAGTGCTAGAGACTCGGTCGAAGGGCAGTTCTTC. Translation: CSARDSVEGQFF.

This clonotype has only a few counts. V usage is TRBV29-1 and J usage is TRBJ2-3, with D uncertain. Germline lookup yields CDR1 SQVTM and CDR2 ANQGSEA. Trimming took off 4 bases at V and 4 bases at J, with 12 bases between the two ends. The CDR3 contains 13 residues. CDR3 sequence (DNA): TGCAGCGTTGTAGTAGCCCAAGCAGATACGCAGTATTTT. It codes for CSVVVAQADTQYF.